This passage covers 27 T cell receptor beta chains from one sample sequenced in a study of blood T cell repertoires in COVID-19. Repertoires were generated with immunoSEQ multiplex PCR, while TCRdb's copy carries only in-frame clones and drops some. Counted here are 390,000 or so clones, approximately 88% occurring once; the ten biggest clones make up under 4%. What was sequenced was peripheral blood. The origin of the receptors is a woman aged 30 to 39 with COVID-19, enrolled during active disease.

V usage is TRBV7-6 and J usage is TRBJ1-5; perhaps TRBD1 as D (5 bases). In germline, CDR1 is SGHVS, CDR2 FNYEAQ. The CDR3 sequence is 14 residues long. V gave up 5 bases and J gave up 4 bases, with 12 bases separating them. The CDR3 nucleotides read TGTGCCAGCAGCGAGTCAGGGTTAAATCAGCCCCAGCATTTT. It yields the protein CASSESGLNQPQHF.

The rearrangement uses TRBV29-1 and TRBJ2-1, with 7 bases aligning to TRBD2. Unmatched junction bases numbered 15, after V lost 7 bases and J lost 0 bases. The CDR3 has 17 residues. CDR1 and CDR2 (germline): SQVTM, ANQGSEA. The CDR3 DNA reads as TGCAGCGCTGACGGTGCTAGCGGTATTAGCTCCTACAATGAGCAGTTCTTC. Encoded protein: CSADGASGISSYNEQFF.

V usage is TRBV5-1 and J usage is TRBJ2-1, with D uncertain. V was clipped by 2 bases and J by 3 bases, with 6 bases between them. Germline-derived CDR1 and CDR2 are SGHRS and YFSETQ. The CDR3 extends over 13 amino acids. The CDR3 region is CASSFPSYNEQFF. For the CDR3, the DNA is TGCGCCAGCAGCTTCCCCAGCTACAATGAGCAGTTCTTC. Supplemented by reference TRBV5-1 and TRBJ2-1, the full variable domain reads KAGVTQTPRYLIKTRGQQVTLSCSPISGHRSVSWYQQTPGQGLQFLFEYFSETQRNKGNFPGRFSGRQFSNSRSEMNVSTLELGDSALYLCASSFPSYNEQFFGPGTRLTVL.

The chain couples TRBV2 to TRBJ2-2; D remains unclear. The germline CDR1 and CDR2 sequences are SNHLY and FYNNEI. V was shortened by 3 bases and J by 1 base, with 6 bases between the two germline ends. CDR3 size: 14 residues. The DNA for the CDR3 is TGTGCCAGCAGTGATCGGGTGAACACCGGGGAGCTGTTTTTT. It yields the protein CASSDRVNTGELFF.

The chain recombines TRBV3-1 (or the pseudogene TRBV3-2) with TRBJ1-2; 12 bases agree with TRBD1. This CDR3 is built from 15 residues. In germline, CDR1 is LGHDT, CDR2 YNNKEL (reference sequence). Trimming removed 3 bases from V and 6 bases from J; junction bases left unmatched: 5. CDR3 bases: TGTGCCAGCAGCCAGGGACAGGGGGCCCCGAATGGCTACACCTTC. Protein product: CASSQGQGAPNGYTF.

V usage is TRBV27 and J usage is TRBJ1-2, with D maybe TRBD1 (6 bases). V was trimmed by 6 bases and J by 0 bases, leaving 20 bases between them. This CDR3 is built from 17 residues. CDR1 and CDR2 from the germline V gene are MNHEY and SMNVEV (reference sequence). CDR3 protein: CASSFLSGGSANYGYTF. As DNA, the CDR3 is TGTGCCAGCAGCTTTCTCTCGGGGGGCTCAGCTAACTATGGCTACACCTTC.

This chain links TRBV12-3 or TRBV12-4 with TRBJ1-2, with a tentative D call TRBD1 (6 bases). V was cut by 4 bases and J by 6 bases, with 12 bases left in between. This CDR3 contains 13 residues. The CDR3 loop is CASSWRGGNGYTF. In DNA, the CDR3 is TGTGCCAGCAGTTGGAGGGGGGGCAATGGCTACACCTTC.

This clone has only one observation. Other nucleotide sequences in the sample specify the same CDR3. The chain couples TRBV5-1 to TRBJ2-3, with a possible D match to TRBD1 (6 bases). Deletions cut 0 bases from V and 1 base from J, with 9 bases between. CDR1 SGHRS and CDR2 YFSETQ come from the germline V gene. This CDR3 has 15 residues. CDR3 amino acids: CASSLGAGGTDTQYF. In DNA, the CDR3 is TGCGCCAGCAGCTTGGGGGCAGGGGGCACAGATACGCAGTATTTT.

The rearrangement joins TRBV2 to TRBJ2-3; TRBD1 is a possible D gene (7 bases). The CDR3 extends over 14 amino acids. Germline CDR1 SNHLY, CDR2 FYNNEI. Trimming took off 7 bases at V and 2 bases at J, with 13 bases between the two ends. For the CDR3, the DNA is TGTGCCAGCACCGGAGGGGGCCTCACAGATACGCAGTATTTT. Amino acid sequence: CASTGGGLTDTQYF.

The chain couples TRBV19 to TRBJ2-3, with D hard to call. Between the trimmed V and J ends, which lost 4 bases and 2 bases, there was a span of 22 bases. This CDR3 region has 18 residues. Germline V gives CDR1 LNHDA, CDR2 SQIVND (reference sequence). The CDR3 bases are TGTGCCAGTAGTAACTACCTCGACGCGACGCAAGCCACAGATACGCAGTATTTT. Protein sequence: CASSNYLDATQATDTQYF.

DNA of the CDR3: TGTGCCACCAGCAGAGATGGGGGCGCGGTAGCAGGAGAGACCCAGTACTTC. This translates into CATSRDGGAVAGETQYF. This chain joins TRBV15 and TRBJ2-5; D is possibly TRBD1 (6 bases). V lost 0 bases and J 4 bases, leaving 18 bases between the germline ends. This CDR3 comprises 17 residues. Germline V lookup: CDR1 LNHNV, CDR2 YYDKDF (reference sequence).

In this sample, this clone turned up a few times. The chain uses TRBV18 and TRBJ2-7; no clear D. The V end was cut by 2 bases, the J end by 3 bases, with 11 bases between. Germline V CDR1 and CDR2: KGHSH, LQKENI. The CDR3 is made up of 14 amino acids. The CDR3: CASSPSGGDYEQYV. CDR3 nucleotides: TGTGCCAGCTCACCATCCGGCGGAGACTACGAGCAGTACGTC.

This chain's CDR3 is CASSLDEVGAFF. CDR3 nucleotides: TGCGCCAGCAGCTTAGACGAGGTTGGGGCTTTCTTT. The genes are TRBV5-1 and TRBJ1-1; no definite D call. Germline values: CDR1 SGHRS, CDR2 YFSETQ. CDR3 length: 12 residues. V lost 2 bases to trimming and J lost 11 bases, with 13 bases between them.

CDR3 nucleotide sequence: TGTGCCAGCAGCCCCCTATCCCTAGGACTAGCGGGCGGCGCAGATACGCAGTATTTT. This sequence encodes CASSPLSLGLAGGADTQYF. The rearrangement joins TRBV3-1 (or the pseudogene TRBV3-2) to TRBJ2-3; TRBD2 agrees at 11 bases. Looked up from germline, CDR1 is LGHDT and CDR2 is YNNKEL (reference sequence). The length of the CDR3 is 19 residues. With V trimmed by 4 bases and J by 4 bases, 16 bases remained unmatched.

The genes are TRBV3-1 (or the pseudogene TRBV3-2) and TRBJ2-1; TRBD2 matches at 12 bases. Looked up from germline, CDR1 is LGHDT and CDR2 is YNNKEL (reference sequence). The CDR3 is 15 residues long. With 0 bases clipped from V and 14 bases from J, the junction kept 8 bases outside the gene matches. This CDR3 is CASSQDLTSGRSEFF. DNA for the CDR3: TGTGCCAGCAGCCAAGATCTTACTAGCGGGAGGTCGGAGTTCTTC.

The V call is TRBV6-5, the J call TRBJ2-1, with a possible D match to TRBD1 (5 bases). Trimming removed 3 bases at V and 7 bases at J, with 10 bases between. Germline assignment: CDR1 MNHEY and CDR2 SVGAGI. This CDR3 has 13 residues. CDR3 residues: CASSYRGRNEQFF. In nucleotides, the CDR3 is TGTGCCAGCAGTTATAGGGGTCGAAATGAGCAGTTCTTC.

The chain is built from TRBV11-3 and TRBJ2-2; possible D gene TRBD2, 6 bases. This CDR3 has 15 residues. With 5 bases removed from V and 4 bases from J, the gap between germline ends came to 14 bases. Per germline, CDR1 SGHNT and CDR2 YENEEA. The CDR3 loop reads CASSTPGLFTGELFF. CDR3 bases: TGTGCCAGCAGCACTCCGGGACTGTTCACCGGGGAGCTGTTTTTT.

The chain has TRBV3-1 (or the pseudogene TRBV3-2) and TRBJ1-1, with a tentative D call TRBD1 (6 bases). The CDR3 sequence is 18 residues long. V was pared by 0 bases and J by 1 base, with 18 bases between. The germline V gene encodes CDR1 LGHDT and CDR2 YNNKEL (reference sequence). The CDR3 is CASSQESGGGDTNTEAFF. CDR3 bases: TGTGCCAGCAGCCAAGAATCGGGAGGGGGGGACACGAACACTGAAGCTTTCTTT.

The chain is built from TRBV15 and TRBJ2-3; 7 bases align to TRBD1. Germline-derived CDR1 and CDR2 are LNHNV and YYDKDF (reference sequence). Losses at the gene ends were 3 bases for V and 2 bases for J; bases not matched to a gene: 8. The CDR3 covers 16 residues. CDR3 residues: CATSRMTGRVTDTQYF. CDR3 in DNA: TGTGCCACCAGCAGGATGACAGGGAGAGTCACAGATACGCAGTATTTT.

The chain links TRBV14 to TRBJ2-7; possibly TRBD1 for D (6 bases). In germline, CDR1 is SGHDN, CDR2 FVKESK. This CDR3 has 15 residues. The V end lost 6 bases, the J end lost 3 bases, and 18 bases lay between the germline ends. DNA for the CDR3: TGTGCCAGCAGTAACACCAGGGGATTTAACTACGAGCAGTACTTC. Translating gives CASSNTRGFNYEQYF.

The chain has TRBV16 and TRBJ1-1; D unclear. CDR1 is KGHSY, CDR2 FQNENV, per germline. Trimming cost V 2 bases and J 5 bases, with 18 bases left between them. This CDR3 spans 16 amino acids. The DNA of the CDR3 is TGTGCCAGCAGCCAAGGGTCCGGGAAAGGTTCGACTGAAGCTTTCTTT. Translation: CASSQGSGKGSTEAFF.

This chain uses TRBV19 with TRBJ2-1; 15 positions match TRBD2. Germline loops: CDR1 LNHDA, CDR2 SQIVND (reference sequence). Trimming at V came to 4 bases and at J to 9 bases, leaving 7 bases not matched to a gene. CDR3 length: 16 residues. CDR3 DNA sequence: TGTGCCAGTAGTACCGGACTAGCGGGGGGGTTCGGTGAGCAGTTCTTC. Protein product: CASSTGLAGGFGEQFF.

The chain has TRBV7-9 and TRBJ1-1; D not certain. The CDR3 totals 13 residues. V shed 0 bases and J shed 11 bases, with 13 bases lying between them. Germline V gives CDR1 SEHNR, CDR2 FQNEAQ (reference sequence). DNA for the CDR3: TGTGCCAGCAGCTTAGCGGAGGCCTCCTGGGCTTTCTTT. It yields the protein CASSLAEASWAFF.

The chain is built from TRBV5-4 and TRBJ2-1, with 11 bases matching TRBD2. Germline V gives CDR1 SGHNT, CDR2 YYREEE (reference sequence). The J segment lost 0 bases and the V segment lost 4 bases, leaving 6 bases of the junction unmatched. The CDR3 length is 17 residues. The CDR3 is CASSRTSGRTSYNEQFF. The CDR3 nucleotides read TGTGCCAGCAGCCGTACTAGCGGGAGAACCTCCTACAATGAGCAGTTCTTC.

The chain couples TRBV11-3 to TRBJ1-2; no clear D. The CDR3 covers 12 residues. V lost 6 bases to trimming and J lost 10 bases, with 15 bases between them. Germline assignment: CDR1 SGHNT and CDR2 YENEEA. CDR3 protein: CASSLGEIPYTF. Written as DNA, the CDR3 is TGTGCCAGCAGTCTTGGGGAGATCCCCTACACCTTC.

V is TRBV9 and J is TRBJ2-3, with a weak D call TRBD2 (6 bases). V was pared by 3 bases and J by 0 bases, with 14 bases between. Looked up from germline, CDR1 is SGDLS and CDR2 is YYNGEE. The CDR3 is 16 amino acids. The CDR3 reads CASSASGAVSTDTQYF. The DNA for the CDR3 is TGTGCCAGCAGCGCTTCGGGAGCAGTTAGCACAGATACGCAGTATTTT.

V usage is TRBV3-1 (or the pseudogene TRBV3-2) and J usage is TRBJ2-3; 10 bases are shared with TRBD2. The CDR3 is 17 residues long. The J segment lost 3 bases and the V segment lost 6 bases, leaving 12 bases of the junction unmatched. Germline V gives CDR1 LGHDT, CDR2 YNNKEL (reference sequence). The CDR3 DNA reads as TGTGCCAGCAGTCGTACTAGCTCTAGCGGGAGTACAGATACGCAGTATTTT. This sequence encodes CASSRTSSSGSTDTQYF.